This T cell receptor beta chain comes out of a study of T cell responses to AZD1222 COVID-19 vaccine. The CDR3 consists of 11 residues. The germline V and J ends were trimmed by 4 bases and 4 bases, with 5 bases remaining between them. From germline, CDR1 is SNHLY and CDR2 FYNNEI. This table comes from immunoSEQ multiplex PCR, and its TCRdb copy is limited to in-frame clones, with some not included. The repertoire holds around 110,000 clones, about 90% seen once, with about 1.4% in the top ten. In the case of this clone: Its target is unknown.

General study findings and limits: In all cases, repertoires were sampled only after the peak T cell response.

This material consisted of peripheral blood, taken 28 days after the second AZD1222 dose. The rearrangement uses TRBV2 and TRBJ2-7; D uncertain. This sequence originates from an adult who received the AZD1222 COVID-19 vaccine. The CDR3 reads CASSGGYEQYF. CDR3 nucleotides: TGTGCCAGCAGTGGTGGTTACGAGCAGTACTTC.